The rows below give T cell receptor beta chains drawn from one sample of a study of CD8+CD57+ T cells in acquired aplastic anemia. TCRdb used MiXCR to reprocess the reads, holding one entry per CDR3 protein. This table has a few hundred thousand distinct CDR3 sequences, under 80% appearing once. The sequenced sample was sorted CD4+, CD8+, or CD8+CD57+ T cells (not recorded which) from PBMCs. The receptor source for this set is a human donor in good health, serving as a control. Each CDR3 is given with its conserved first and last residue. The D gene is left open where the match is weak. Where a row states a size, it is once, few, many or the class of an expanded clone; other rows omit it.

abundance	j_gene	d_gene	v_gene	CDR3nt	CDR3aa
NA	TRBJ2-1	NA	TRBV9	TGTGCCAGCAGCGTGGCTCCGGGGGGCCGGAATGAGCAGTTCTTC	CASSVAPGGRNEQFF
NA	TRBJ1-2	TRBD1	TRBV19	TGTGCCAGTAGCGATCCGGGACAGAGACCTGCCTATGGCTACACCTTC	CASSDPGQRPAYGYTF
NA	TRBJ2-1	NA	TRBV7-2	TGTGCCAGCAGCTTAGACAGGGGAGGAGAGACCCAGTACAATGAGCAGTTCTTC	CASSLDRGGETQYNEQFF
many	TRBJ1-3	NA	TRBV12-3/TRBV12-4	TGTGCCAGCAGTCTAGACCGGGGAAACACCATATATTTT	CASSLDRGNTIYF
few	TRBJ2-1	NA	TRBV20-1	TGCAGTGCCAGTATGGACAATGAGCAGTTCTTC	CSASMDNEQFF
many	TRBJ2-5	NA	TRBV11-2	TGTGCCAGCAGCTTAGATGCGGTGGGTAGAGAGACCCAGTACTTC	CASSLDAVGRETQYF
NA	TRBJ1-2	TRBD1	TRBV7-9	TGTGCCAGCAGCGCGACAGGGTCCTACTACTATGGCTACACCTTC	CASSATGSYYYGYTF
NA	TRBJ1-2	NA	TRBV25-1	TGTGCCAGCAGTGCCTCCGGGACATTCATTAACTATGGCTACACCTTC	CASSASGTFINYGYTF
NA	TRBJ2-1	NA	TRBV20-1	TGCAGTGCTAGAGATATTGAGACTACCAAATTCTTC	CSARDIETTKFF
NA	TRBJ2-7	NA	TRBV2	TGTGCCAGCAGCGGGCACGATGTAAACTCACACCACTACTTC	CASSGHDVNSHHYF
NA	TRBJ2-7	NA	TRBV2	TGTGCCAGCAGGACCGAACTAACTTCCTACGAGCAGTACTTC	CASRTELTSYEQYF
NA	TRBJ1-2	TRBD1	TRBV12-3/TRBV12-4	TGTGCCAGCAGTTCCTGGGACAGGGCTCCCTATGGCTACACCTTC	CASSSWDRAPYGYTF
NA	TRBJ1-2	NA	TRBV5-1	TGCGCCAGCAGCTTTCAGGGGCAGGGCACCTATGGCTACACCTTC	CASSFQGQGTYGYTF
NA	TRBJ1-1	NA	TRBV20-1	TGCAGTGCTTTTAAACCGGAGAACACTGAAGCTTTCTTT	CSAFKPENTEAFF
NA	TRBJ2-5	NA	TRBV5-5	TGCGCCAGCAGCTTGACCCTACAAGAGACCCAGTACTTC	CASSLTLQETQYF
NA	TRBJ2-3	NA	TRBV11-2	TGTGCCAGCAGCTTTCTGTCGGGAGCCAATGAGCAGTATTTT	CASSFLSGANEQYF
many	TRBJ2-3	TRBD1	TRBV24-1	TGTGCCACCGAGGACAGGGGGCGCGAAGATACGCAGTATTTT	CATEDRGREDTQYF
NA	TRBJ2-7	NA	TRBV7-6	NA	CASSVKQETQYFGYF
NA	TRBJ1-6	NA	TRBV12-3/TRBV12-4	TGTGCCAGCAGTTCGGCCGAAGATTCACCCCTCCACTTT	CASSSAEDSPLHF
NA	TRBJ2-3	NA	TRBV11-2	TGTGCCAGCAGTCAGAGGGGGGGGGATACGCAGTATTTT	CASSQRGGDTQYF
few	TRBJ1-2	NA	TRBV3-1	TGTGCCAGCCCCTGGGGCATGGGTACAAAATCAGAGGGATGGCATGGCTACACCTTC	CASPWGMGTKSEGWHGYTF
NA	TRBJ2-1	TRBD2	TRBV20-1	TGCAGTGCCGTAACTAGCGGGGGGGTGTCCTACAATGAGCAGTTCTTC	CSAVTSGGVSYNEQFF
NA	TRBJ2-7	NA	TRBV11-2	TGTGCCAGCAGCTTAGACAGATTACAGGCCTTTCGGCAGTACTTC	CASSLDRLQAFRQYF
NA	TRBJ1-6	NA	TRBV19	TGTGCCAGTAGTATAGAGAGGGGAAGGCTCCTACGAGCAGTACTTCACTTT	CASSIERGRLLRAVLHF
NA	TRBJ2-4	NA	TRBV7-3	TGTGCCAGCAGCTTCCGACGGGGGCGAGAAAACATTCAGTACTTC	CASSFRRGRENIQYF
many	TRBJ1-6	NA	TRBV10-3	TGTGCCATCAGTGAGACAGTTAATAATTCACCCCTCCACTTT	CAISETVNNSPLHF
NA	TRBJ1-2	NA	TRBV12-3/TRBV12-4	TGTGCCAGCAGCCTGGGCCGTCCGAGCGGTGGCTACACCTTC	CASSLGRPSGGYTF
many	TRBJ1-5	NA	TRBV6-2/TRBV6-3	TGTGCCAGCAGTCCCCACGAGATTGGCAATCAGCCCCAGCATTTT	CASSPHEIGNQPQHF
few	TRBJ1-1	NA	TRBV5-1	TGCGCCAGCAGCTTGACATCGAGTGAAGCTTTCTTT	CASSLTSSEAFF